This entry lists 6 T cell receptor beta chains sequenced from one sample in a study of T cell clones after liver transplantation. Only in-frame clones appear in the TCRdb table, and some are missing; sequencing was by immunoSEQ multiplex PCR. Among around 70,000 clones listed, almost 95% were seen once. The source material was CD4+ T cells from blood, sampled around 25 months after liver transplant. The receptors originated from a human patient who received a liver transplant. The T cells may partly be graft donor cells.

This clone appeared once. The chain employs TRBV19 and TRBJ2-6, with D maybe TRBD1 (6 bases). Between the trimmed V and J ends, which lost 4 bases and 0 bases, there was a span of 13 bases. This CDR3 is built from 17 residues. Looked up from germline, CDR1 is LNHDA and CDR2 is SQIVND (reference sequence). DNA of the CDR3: TGTGCCAGTAGTACCGGAACAGGGAGCTCTGGGGCCAACGTCCTGACTTTC. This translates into CASSTGTGSSGANVLTF. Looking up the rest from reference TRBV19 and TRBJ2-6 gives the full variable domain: DGGITQSPKYLFRKEGQNVTLSCEQNLNHDAMYWYRQDPGQGLRLIYYSQIVNDFQKGDIAEGYSVSREKKESFPLTVTSAQKNPTAFYLCASSTGTGSSGANVLTFGAGSRLTVL.

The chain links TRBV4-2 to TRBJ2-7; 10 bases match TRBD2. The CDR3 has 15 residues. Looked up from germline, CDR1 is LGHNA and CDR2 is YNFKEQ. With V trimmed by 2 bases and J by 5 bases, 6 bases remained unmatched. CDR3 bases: TGTGCCAGCAGCCAATTAAGCGGGAGGGGGCACGAGCAGTACTTC. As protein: CASSQLSGRGHEQYF.

The CDR3 protein is CASSEFGETQYF. Written as DNA, the CDR3 is TGTGCCAGCAGTGAATTTGGTGAGACCCAGTACTTC. This chain joins TRBV6-1 and TRBJ2-5; D gene ambiguous. Per germline, CDR1 MNHNS and CDR2 SASEGT. The V end lost 2 bases, the J end lost 5 bases, and 6 bases lay between the germline ends. The CDR3 extends over 12 amino acids.

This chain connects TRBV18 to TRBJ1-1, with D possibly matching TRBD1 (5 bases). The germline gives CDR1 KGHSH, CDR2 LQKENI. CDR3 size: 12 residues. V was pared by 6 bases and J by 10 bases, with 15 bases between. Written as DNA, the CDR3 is TGTGCCAGCTCTCCGGGAGGGGCGGGAGCTTTCTTT. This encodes CASSPGGAGAFF.

The CDR3, as DNA: TGTGCCAGCGGAACGAACACCGGGGAGCTGTTTTTT. It is translated as CASGTNTGELFF. The chain combines TRBV13 with TRBJ2-2; D call uncertain. The CDR3 loop spans 12 amino acids. V lost 8 bases to trimming and J lost 0 bases, with 4 bases between them. Germline assignment: CDR1 PRHDT and CDR2 FYEKMQ (reference sequence).

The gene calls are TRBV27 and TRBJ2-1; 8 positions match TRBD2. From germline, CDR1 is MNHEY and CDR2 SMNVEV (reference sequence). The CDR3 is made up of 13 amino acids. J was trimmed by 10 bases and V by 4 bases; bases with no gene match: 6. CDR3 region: CASSSRTSREQFF. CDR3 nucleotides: TGTGCCAGCAGTTCCCGGACTAGCCGCGAGCAGTTCTTC.